The 25 T cell receptor beta chains below all came from one sample that was sequenced in a study of T cells in Graves' hyperthyroidism and ophthalmopathy. Amplified TCR beta CDR3 regions derived from RNA transcripts. The TCR CDR3 first-round RT-PCR relied on the HTBI primer set. TCRdb called the multiplex PCR reads again in MiXCR, with one record for every CDR3 protein. The sample yields about half a million distinct CDR3 sequences, more than 20% seen once. The sample was blood. These receptor sequences come from a man younger than 35 with Graves' hyperthyroidism.

This clonotype has at least ten counts. The chain recombines TRBV24-1 with TRBJ2-5, with D hard to call. The CDR3 runs to 15 residues. Germline-derived CDR1 and CDR2 are KGHDR and SFDVKD. Deletions cut 1 base from V and 1 base from J, with 9 bases between. CDR3 DNA: TGTGCCACCAGTGATTTTCGACACCGCCAAGAGACCCAGTACTTC. Encoded protein: CATSDFRHRQETQYF.

This clonotype was counted at least ten times. This chain links TRBV7-8 with TRBJ2-7; weak D call: TRBD1 (6 bases). This CDR3 spans 13 amino acids. CDR1 is SGHVS, CDR2 FQNEAQ, per germline. The ends were cut back, 5 bases at V and 2 bases at J, with 10 bases in the middle. Written as DNA, the CDR3 is TGTGCCAGCAGCACCCGGGACACCTACGAGCAGTACTTC. It specifies CASSTRDTYEQYF.

This clonotype was recorded at least ten times. J is TRBJ1-3 and V is TRBV28; D is uncertain. Trimming took 4 bases from V and 9 from J, leaving 7 bases between them. This CDR3 spans 11 amino acids. Germline CDR1 reads MDHEN; CDR2 reads SYDVKM. The CDR3, as DNA: TGTGCCAGCAGTTACGAAAGCACCATATATTTT. Translating gives CASSYESTIYF. Supplemented by reference TRBV28 and TRBJ1-3, the full variable domain reads DVKVTQSSRYLVKRTGEKVFLECVQDMDHENMFWYRQDPGLGLRLIYFSYDVKMKEKGDIPEGYSVSREKKERFSLILESASTNQTSMYLCASSYESTIYFGEGSWLTVV.

The genes are TRBV6-1 and TRBJ2-7; TRBD2 matches at 11 bases. J lost 7 bases, V lost 6 bases, and 14 bases had no gene match. Germline CDR1 is MNHNS and CDR2 is SASEGT. The length of the CDR3 is 16 residues. The CDR3 loop reads CASSMEIAGGTREQYF. The CDR3 bases are TGTGCCAGCAGCATGGAGATAGCGGGAGGGACGCGGGAGCAGTACTTC.

The J gene is TRBJ2-2, the V gene TRBV6-1, with 8 positions matching TRBD2. The junction had 12 bases not matched to a gene; V was cut back by 9 bases and J by 6 bases. The CDR3 length is 15 residues. CDR1 is MNHNS and CDR2 is SASEGT in the germline V gene. The CDR3 DNA is TGTGCCAGTGGCAAAGCGGGGGATTACGCCGGGGAGCTGTTTTTT. Amino acids: CASGKAGDYAGELFF.

The chain couples TRBV27 to TRBJ2-5; tentative D call: TRBD2 (6 bases). The CDR3 has 14 residues. V was pared by 5 bases and J by 5 bases, with 15 bases between. Germline CDR1 MNHEY, CDR2 SMNVEV (reference sequence). In DNA form, the CDR3 reads TGTGCCAGCAGTGAAAATAGCGGTCCCGAGACCCAGTACTTC. Amino acids: CASSENSGPETQYF.

The chain uses TRBV4-1 and TRBJ1-5; D not certain. Deletions cut 1 base from V and 3 bases from J, with 10 bases between. This CDR3 is 15 amino acids long. CDR1 and CDR2 (germline): MGHRA, YSYEKL. The CDR3 loop is CASSQGGMVNQPQHF. The CDR3 DNA reads as TGCGCCAGCAGCCAAGGGGGTATGGTCAATCAGCCCCAGCATTTT.

The table lists this clonotype with many counts. V and J are TRBV6-1 and TRBJ2-7; weak D call: TRBD2 (6 bases). The germline V gene encodes CDR1 MNHNS and CDR2 SASEGT. V lost 6 bases and J lost 4, with 19 bases in between. This CDR3 comprises 15 residues. CDR3 in DNA: TGTGCCAGCAGCCCGACAAGGGAGGAGTGGTACGAGCAGTACTTC. Amino acid sequence: CASSPTREEWYEQYF.

This clonotype was recorded at least ten times. The chain employs TRBV6-1 and TRBJ1-2; D ambiguous. V was shortened by 4 bases and J by 7 bases, with 7 bases between the two germline ends. The CDR3 sequence is 11 residues long. Germline V gives CDR1 MNHNS, CDR2 SASEGT. The CDR3 DNA sequence: TGTGCCAGCAGTGGTTTGGGTGGCTACACCTTC. Protein product: CASSGLGGYTF.

Points on this clonotype: Just one base apart from a much larger clone, this may be a read error. The genes are TRBV12-3 or TRBV12-4 and TRBJ1-1; 8 bases agree with TRBD1. This CDR3 contains 14 residues. With V trimmed by 3 bases and J by 3 bases, 3 bases remained unmatched. CDR3 amino acids: CASSFRGRDTEAFF. DNA of the CDR3: TGTGCCAGCAGTTTCAGGGGGCGCGACACTGAAGCTTTCTTT.

This clonotype was seen a few times. The genes are TRBV2 and TRBJ2-7, with TRBD2 matching 8 bases. The CDR3 length is 15 residues. With 7 bases clipped from V and 2 bases from J, the junction kept 10 bases outside the gene matches. CDR1 is SNHLY, CDR2 FYNNEI, per germline. CDR3 nucleotides: TGTGCCAGCACAATAGGGACTAGAAGAGCCTACGAGCAGTACTTC. Encoded protein: CASTIGTRRAYEQYF.

In this sample, this clonotype turned up a few times. The chain uses TRBV11-2 and TRBJ2-2; a possible D gene is TRBD2 (6 bases). The CDR3 runs 18 residues. Germline CDR1 reads SGHAT; CDR2 reads FQNNGV. Trimming pared 2 bases from V and 0 bases from J, leaving 16 bases between. The CDR3 region is CASSLNSAGYANTGELFF. The CDR3 DNA sequence: TGTGCCAGCAGCTTAAACTCCGCGGGGTACGCGAACACCGGGGAGCTGTTTTTT.

This chain connects TRBV12-3 or TRBV12-4 to TRBJ1-3, with D unresolved. Trimming shortened V by 3 bases and J by 2 bases, and 11 bases separated the two germline ends. This CDR3 has 15 residues. CDR3 sequence: CASSFSPTAGNTIYF. CDR3 bases: TGTGCCAGCAGTTTCTCGCCGACCGCTGGAAACACCATATATTTT.

This clonotype was seen ten or more times. The DNA for the CDR3 is TGTGCCAGCAGTTTTGTGAGGCGGGGGGACCAAGAGACCCAGTACTTC. It encodes CASSFVRRGDQETQYF. This chain uses TRBV28 with TRBJ2-5, with 8 bases that match TRBD2. V lost 3 bases, J lost 0 bases, and 6 bases stayed unmatched. This CDR3 is built from 16 residues. Looked up from germline, CDR1 is MDHEN and CDR2 is SYDVKM.

This clonotype was observed at least ten times. The gene calls are TRBV11-2 and TRBJ2-5; 12 bases line up with TRBD2. The germline CDR1 and CDR2 sequences are SGHAT and FQNNGV. V trimming: 4 bases; J trimming: 4 bases; junction bases outside the gene matches: 7. The CDR3 totals 16 residues. CDR3 amino acids: CASSSILAGGRETQYF. The CDR3 nucleotides are TGTGCCAGCAGCTCCATACTAGCGGGGGGCCGAGAGACCCAGTACTTC. Together with reference TRBV11-2 and TRBJ2-5, the CDR3 gives the full variable domain: EAGVAQSPRYKIIEKRQSVAFWCNPISGHATLYWYQQILGQGPKLLIQFQNNGVVDDSQLPKDRFSAERLKGVDSTLKIQPAKLEDSAVYLCASSSILAGGRETQYFGPGTRLLVL.

This clonotype was seen only a few times. This sequence joins TRBV6-1 and TRBJ1-1, with D possibly TRBD1 on 6 matching bases. The CDR3 totals 13 residues. Germline CDR1 is MNHNS and CDR2 is SASEGT. V lost 8 bases and J lost 5, with 15 bases in between. This CDR3 is CASADLGATEAFF. Written as DNA, the CDR3 is TGTGCCAGCGCAGACCTGGGGGCGACTGAAGCTTTCTTT.

This clonotype was detected many times. This chain connects TRBV20-1 to TRBJ1-1; 7 bases agree with TRBD1. Germline trimming cut 6 bases from V and 5 bases from J; bases unmatched to any gene: 3. Per germline, CDR1 DFQATT and CDR2 SNEGSKA (reference sequence). CDR3 length equals 11 residues. The CDR3 DNA reads TGCAGTGCCCGGACAGGAACTGAAGCTTTCTTT. As protein: CSARTGTEAFF.

This clonotype was observed many times. The chain combines TRBV5-6 with TRBJ2-7, with D uncertain. CDR3 length equals 13 residues. Germline CDR1 and CDR2: SGHDT and YYEEEE. The V end lost 2 bases, the J end lost 5 bases, and 11 bases lay between the germline ends. The DNA of the CDR3 is TGTGCCAGCAGCTTACGGTCTGGGGACGAGCAGTACTTC. Translated, it gives CASSLRSGDEQYF.

A word on this clonotype: At one boundary the junction diverges from the germline segment, which might be a read error. The chain couples TRBV3-1 to TRBJ1-1, with 9 bases identical to TRBD1. From germline, CDR1 is LGHDT and CDR2 YNNKEL (reference sequence). This CDR3 has 14 residues. CDR3 sequence reads: CASSQGQGSGEAFF. CDR3 nucleotide sequence: TGCGCCAGCAGCCAAGGACAGGGGTCAGGTGAAGCTTTCTTT. Supplemented by reference TRBV3-1 and TRBJ1-1, the full variable domain reads DTAVSQTPKYLVTQMGNDKSIKCEQNLGHDTMYWYKQDSKKFLKIMFSYNNKELIINETVPNRFSPKSPDKAHLNLHINSLELGDSAVYFCASSQGQGSGEAFFGQGTRLTVV.

This clonotype was detected a few times. The conserved phenylalanine or tryptophan normally closing the CDR3 is absent here, so this likely arose from a read error. CDR3 bases: TGTGCCTGCTCATTCCGGGACAGGGGATACGAGCAGTACCTC. Protein: CACSFRDRGYEQYL. The rearrangement joins TRBV30 to TRBJ2-7; TRBD1 aligns across 10 bases. The CDR3 has 14 residues. Trimming at V came to 6 bases and at J to 4 bases, leaving 9 bases not matched to a gene. Looked up from germline, CDR1 is GTSNPN and CDR2 is SVGIG (reference sequence).

This clonotype was observed a few times. A much larger clone is a single base away; this may be a read error. The rearrangement links TRBV28 to TRBJ2-7; D gene ambiguous. The CDR3 contains 13 residues. CDR1 is MDHEN, CDR2 SYDVKM, per germline. Trimming removed 5 bases from V and 7 bases from J, with 15 bases in between. The CDR3 DNA reads as TGTGCCAGCAGTCCGGGTCCCCCCCCAGAGCAGTACTTC. It yields the protein CASSPGPPPEQYF.

The V and J genes are TRBV27 and TRBJ2-2; TRBD1 agrees at 8 bases. CDR3 length: 16 residues. Trimming took 6 bases from V and 1 from J; bases not matched to a gene: 7. Per the germline V gene, CDR1 is MNHEY and CDR2 is SMNVEV (reference sequence). The CDR3 sequence is CASSRRGTGNTGELFF. The DNA of the CDR3 is TGTGCCAGCAGCCGAAGAGGGACAGGGAACACCGGGGAGCTGTTTTTT.

This clonotype has at least ten counts. This rearrangement joins TRBV28 to TRBJ2-7; TRBD1 matches 7 bases. The germline V gene encodes CDR1 MDHEN and CDR2 SYDVKM. The CDR3 is made up of 16 amino acids. Trimming cost V 7 bases and J 1 base; bases outside gene matches: 13. CDR3 nucleotides: TGTGCCAGCATCAAGGATAGGGACAGCCCTTCCTACGAGCAGTACTTC. Translating gives CASIKDRDSPSYEQYF.

Many counts were recorded for this clonotype. CDR3 in amino acids: CAIIRDNYGYTF. The CDR3 DNA reads TGTGCCATTATAAGGGATAACTATGGCTACACCTTC. The gene calls are TRBV6-1 and TRBJ1-2; D remains unclear. The V and J ends lost 10 bases and 1 base respectively, with 10 bases between them. The CDR3 covers 12 residues. Germline assignment: CDR1 MNHNS and CDR2 SASEGT.

This clonotype was detected a few times. The chain couples TRBV6-1 to TRBJ1-1, with D perhaps TRBD1 (6 bases). CDR3 size: 13 residues. CDR1 is MNHNS, CDR2 SASEGT, per germline. Trimming removed 7 bases from V and 4 bases from J, with 13 bases in between. In DNA form, the CDR3 reads TGTGCCAGCACCAACAGGGTGGGCACTGAAGCTTTCTTT. Its translation is CASTNRVGTEAFF.